Only a few counts were recorded for the clone carrying this T cell receptor (beta chain). These data come from a study of T cell repertoires in cytomegalovirus infection. About the research overall: CMV infection together with matching HLA type was indicated by public TCR beta signatures.

TCRdb itself ran the reads through MiXCR, one entry per CDR3 protein. Among around 440,000 distinct CDR3 sequences listed, approximately 10% were seen once. The germline V gene has CDR1 PRHDT and CDR2 FYEKMQ (reference sequence). The J segment lost 7 bases and the V segment lost 0 bases, leaving 8 bases of the junction unmatched. CDR3 length: 16 residues. Material: PBMCs. The chain is built from TRBV13 and TRBJ2-1; the match to TRBD2 covers 8 bases. The receptor was derived from a human donor in good health (CMV status not recorded). Some clones in this sample may be carry-over from other donors' samples. The CDR3 loop is CASSLGGGALRNEQFF. The CDR3 region has the DNA TGTGCCAGCAGCTTAGGCGGGGGGGCCTTGAGAAATGAGCAGTTCTTC.